This TCR beta chain comes out of a study of T-cell reconstitution after alpha-beta-depleted transplantation in children. A TCRbeta library incorporating unique molecular identifiers was prepared. TCRdb re-derived calls from the PCR reads in MiXCR, one entry per CDR3 protein. The sample carries about 400,000 distinct CDR3 sequences, roughly 21% recorded once. Looked up from germline, CDR1 is SGHTA and CDR2 is FQGNSA. This CDR3 contains 16 residues. V lost 3 bases and J lost 0, with 15 bases in between. This clonotype was observed many times. The receptor was derived from a human donor who donated a stem cell graft to a child with acute myeloid leukemia. The chain employs TRBV7-2 and TRBJ2-7; D is ambiguous. The sequencing here drew on PBMCs from the stem cell graft donor, taken from the stem cell graft. The CDR3 loop reads CASSFRPREASYEQYF. Written as DNA, the CDR3 is TGTGCCAGCAGCTTCAGACCCCGAGAAGCCTCCTACGAGCAGTACTTC.